A single sample is the source of the 20 T cell receptor beta chains below, sequenced in a study of cytomegalovirus exposure and HLA in healthy donors. PCR involved 60 Vbeta and 13 Jbeta primers. The table came from immunoSEQ multiplex PCR; TCRdb's copy has only in-frame clones and leaves some out. Here the sample spans tens of thousands of clones, 65% to 90% being singletons. Material: PBMCs. The receptors derive from a man younger than 40 in good health and CMV-seropositive.

This CDR3 is CASSYSGTGSPYEQYF. The CDR3 DNA is TGTGCCAGCAGTTACTCCGGGACAGGGAGCCCCTACGAGCAGTACTTC. V and J are TRBV6-5 and TRBJ2-7; 9 bases align to TRBD1. The CDR3 is 16 residues long. V shed 0 bases, J shed 2 bases, and the junction held 5 bases outside the gene matches. Germline CDR1 reads MNHEY; CDR2 reads SVGAGI.

The CDR3 DNA follows: TGTGCCAGCAGCCCGGGACTAGCGGCGTTGGGGGAGACCCAGTACTTC. Its protein product is CASSPGLAALGETQYF. The rearrangement uses TRBV5-4 and TRBJ2-5; 11 bases are a match to TRBD2. Germline CDR1 is SGHNT and CDR2 is YYREEE (reference sequence). J was trimmed by 5 bases and V by 4 bases; bases with no gene match: 10. This CDR3 region has 16 residues.

The sample holds one count of this clone. This chain connects TRBV7-9 to TRBJ2-5, with D perhaps matching TRBD1 (5 bases). The CDR3 runs to 14 residues. Germline loops: CDR1 SEHNR, CDR2 FQNEAQ (reference sequence). Trimming stripped 5 bases from V and 3 bases from J, with 13 bases between. The CDR3, as DNA: TGTGCCAGCAGCCAGTGGGGCAACGAAGAGACCCAGTACTTC. Translated, it gives CASSQWGNEETQYF.

In nucleotides, the CDR3 is TGTGCCATCAGTGATAGGACAGTAACCGGGGAGCTGTTTTTT. Protein: CAISDRTVTGELFF. The chain is built from TRBV10-3 and TRBJ2-2; D possibly corresponds to TRBD1 (6 bases). CDR1 and CDR2 from the germline V gene are ENHRY and SYGVKD. The CDR3 has 14 residues. Trimming left V 3 bases short and J 5 bases short, with 10 bases between.

The rearrangement uses TRBV5-1 and TRBJ2-5, with TRBD2 as a possible D gene (5 bases). Germline V gives CDR1 SGHRS, CDR2 YFSETQ. CDR3 size: 14 residues. Trimming left V 0 bases short and J 3 bases short, with 9 bases between. CDR3 protein: CASSLEEREETQYF. CDR3 DNA sequence: TGCGCCAGCAGCTTGGAGGAGAGGGAAGAGACCCAGTACTTC.

The genes are TRBV6-1 and TRBJ2-2, with 7 bases lining up with TRBD1. Germline-derived CDR1 and CDR2 are MNHNS and SASEGT. The CDR3 extends over 15 amino acids. The trim removed 7 bases at V and 8 bases at J, leaving 13 bases unmatched. CDR3 nucleotide sequence: TGTGCCAGCACCGACATGACAGGGTCATTAGGGGAGCTGTTTTTT. Its protein product is CASTDMTGSLGELFF.

The rearrangement uses TRBV27 and TRBJ2-1; D gene unclear. The germline V and J ends were trimmed by 2 bases and 6 bases, with 11 bases remaining between them. Germline CDR1 is MNHEY and CDR2 is SMNVEV (reference sequence). CDR3 length equals 14 residues. In nucleotides, the CDR3 is TGTGCCAGCAGTTTAATCCCTGTTCTCAATGAGCAGTTCTTC. This gives the protein CASSLIPVLNEQFF.

The chain uses TRBV5-6 and TRBJ2-6, with 8 bases matching TRBD1. The germline V gene has CDR1 SGHDT and CDR2 YYEEEE. V lost 0 bases to trimming and J lost 2 bases; unmatched junction nucleotides: 1. The CDR3 is 16 residues long. DNA of the CDR3: TGTGCCAGCAGCTTGGACAGGGGGGCTGGGGCCAACGTCCTGACTTTC. Protein: CASSLDRGAGANVLTF.

This clone has just a few counts. A read error likely explains this, since a far larger clone differs by one base. The chain links TRBV25-1 to TRBJ2-3; 7 positions match TRBD2. Germline V gene data show CDR1 as MGHDK and CDR2 as SYGVNS. The CDR3 loop spans 11 amino acids. V was pared by 8 bases and J by 6 bases, with 2 bases of the junction left unmatched. CDR3: CASGRADTQYF. As DNA, the CDR3 is TGTGCCAGCGGGAGGGCGGATACGCAGTATTTT.

V is TRBV5-1 and J is TRBJ2-1, with 9 bases identical to TRBD2. CDR1 is SGHRS, CDR2 YFSETQ, per germline. There are 15 residues in the CDR3. V shed 0 bases, J shed 6 bases, and the junction held 4 bases outside the gene matches. CDR3 bases: TGCGCCAGCAGCTTGGTACTGCGGGAGGGCAATGAGCAGTTCTTC. Amino acids: CASSLVLREGNEQFF.

V gene TRBV5-6 combines with J gene TRBJ2-7; a possible D gene is TRBD1 (5 bases). CDR1 and CDR2 (germline): SGHDT, YYEEEE. V lost 2 bases to trimming and J lost 0 bases, with 6 bases between them. The CDR3 length is 13 residues. The CDR3 coding sequence is TGTGCCAGCAGCTTCAGGGACTCCTACGAGCAGTACTTC. Amino acids: CASSFRDSYEQYF.

This clone was seen just once. V usage is TRBV10-1 and J usage is TRBJ1-1; D is ambiguous. The CDR3 consists of 14 residues. Germline lookup yields CDR1 WNHNN and CDR2 SYGVQD (reference sequence). V dropped 4 bases and J dropped 0 bases, with 9 bases sitting between them. CDR3 protein: CASSAGSLNTEAFF. The CDR3 DNA sequence: TGCGCCAGCAGTGCAGGCAGCCTGAACACTGAAGCTTTCTTT.

Regarding this clone: Distinct nucleotide sequences in the sample also encode this CDR3. This chain joins TRBV7-2 and TRBJ2-1; TRBD2 aligns across 13 bases. This CDR3 has 15 residues. Germline CDR1 reads SGHTA; CDR2 reads FQGNSA. The trim removed 1 base at V and 6 bases at J, leaving 0 bases unmatched. The DNA for the CDR3 is TGTGCCAGCAGCTTAGGACTAGCGGGAGGCAATGAGCAGTTCTTC. Residues: CASSLGLAGGNEQFF.

V usage is TRBV15 and J usage is TRBJ2-3, with 9 bases matching TRBD2. The CDR3 length is 18 residues. After removal of 0 bases from V and 0 bases from J, the junction contained 7 bases not matched to a gene. Germline V CDR1 and CDR2: LNHNV, YYDKDF (reference sequence). In DNA form, the CDR3 reads TGTGCCACCAGCAGAGATTTTGCTAGCGGGATTAGCACAGATACGCAGTATTTT. It codes for CATSRDFASGISTDTQYF.

A word on this clone: Compared with germline, one end of the junction differs, possibly owing to a read error. J is TRBJ2-7 and V is TRBV7-9; the D gene is possibly TRBD2 (5 bases). The CDR3 runs 15 residues. Germline assignment: CDR1 SEHNR and CDR2 FQNEAQ (reference sequence). The CDR3 coding sequence is TGTGCCAGCAGCTTAGCGTTAGGGAGCTCCGACGAGCAGTACTTC. Its protein is CASSLALGSSDEQYF.

The chain combines TRBV7-2 with TRBJ1-2, with 8 bases fitting TRBD1. Trimming removed 2 bases from V and 5 bases from J; junction bases left unmatched: 7. This CDR3 region has 15 residues. Germline V gene lookup returns CDR1 SGHTA and CDR2 FQGNSA. The CDR3 nucleotides read TGTGCCAGCAGCTTATTCAGGGGGCAGAATTATGGCTACACCTTC. Amino acids: CASSLFRGQNYGYTF.

The chain is built from TRBV6-1 and TRBJ1-1; 8 nucleotides agree with TRBD1. Looked up from germline, CDR1 is MNHNS and CDR2 is SASEGT. V trimming: 1 base; J trimming: 9 bases; junction bases outside the gene matches: 10. This CDR3 has 15 amino acids. Written as DNA, the CDR3 is TGTGCCAGCAGTGAAGAGGGCAGGGGGCATGAAAAAGCTTTCTTT. Its protein is CASSEEGRGHEKAFF.

The sample holds one count of this clone. The rearrangement links TRBV9 to TRBJ2-3; D possibly corresponds to TRBD1 (6 bases). The CDR3 has 15 amino acids. Trimming removed 0 bases at V and 6 bases at J, with 14 bases between. Germline loops: CDR1 SGDLS, CDR2 YYNGEE. Here the CDR3 reads CASSVEGTTQDTQYF. Here the CDR3 DNA reads TGTGCCAGCAGCGTAGAAGGGACAACCCAGGATACGCAGTATTTT.

The chain uses TRBV2 and TRBJ2-4, with TRBD1 matching over 7 bases. Germline V gene sequence: CDR1 SNHLY, CDR2 FYNNEI. J lost 1 base, V lost 4 bases, and 1 base had no gene match. CDR3 length equals 14 residues. As DNA, the CDR3 is TGTGCCAGCAGTGTACAGGGGGCCAAAAACATTCAGTACTTC. Its translation: CASSVQGAKNIQYF.

The gene calls are TRBV14 and TRBJ2-7, with TRBD1 as a possible D gene (6 bases). The germline CDR1 and CDR2 sequences are SGHDN and FVKESK. The germline V and J ends were trimmed by 4 bases and 3 bases, with 13 bases remaining between them. This CDR3 has 14 amino acids. CDR3: CASSPGTPFYEQYF. As DNA, the CDR3 is TGTGCCAGCAGCCCCGGGACACCTTTCTACGAGCAGTACTTC.